The 14 T cell receptor beta chains reported below all come from one sample, sequenced in a study of Ad26.COV2.S vaccination and SARS-CoV-2 variants. Clones were sequenced by immunoSEQ multiplex PCR, and TCRdb holds only the in-frame ones, with some missing. The sample shows roughly 680,000 clones, about 89% of them seen only once. Treatment indicated: 15 to 20 received Ad26.COV2.S at low or high dose, single or two shots; 5 received placebo; per-sample allocation not given. Sampling took place 63 days after the first vaccine or placebo injection. The source material was peripheral blood, sampled in a trial of Ad26.COV2.S vaccine versus placebo. The receptor set was obtained from a person between 18 and 59 years old who received the Ad26.COV2.S COVID-19 vaccine or a placebo.

The chain combines TRBV10-2 with TRBJ2-5; tentative D call: TRBD1 (5 bases). CDR1 and CDR2 from the germline V gene are WSHSY and SAAADI. Trimming took 6 bases from V and 2 from J, leaving 10 bases between them. The CDR3 length is 13 residues. The CDR3: CASRQAKQETQYF. The DNA of the CDR3 is TGCGCCAGCAGACAGGCTAAACAAGAGACCCAGTACTTC.

This clone was seen a handful of times. V is TRBV7-8 and J is TRBJ1-1, with a possible D match to TRBD1 (5 bases). Trimming removed 1 base from V and 8 bases from J, with 23 bases in between. CDR1 and CDR2 from the germline V gene are SGHVS and FQNEAQ. This CDR3 comprises 17 residues. The CDR3 reads CASSLVPPLTVRVEAFF. The CDR3 DNA reads TGTGCCAGCAGCTTAGTCCCCCCTTTGACAGTTCGGGTAGAAGCTTTCTTT.

The chain carries TRBV7-2 and TRBJ2-2, with D unresolved. CDR3 length: 14 amino acids. Trimming cost V 5 bases and J 1 base, with 8 bases left between them. Germline loops: CDR1 SGHTA, CDR2 FQGNSA. CDR3 residues: CASSTDLNTGELFF. DNA of the CDR3: TGTGCCAGCAGCACAGACTTGAACACCGGGGAGCTGTTTTTT. Supplemented by reference TRBV7-2 and TRBJ2-2, the full variable domain reads GAGVSQSPSNKVTEKGKDVELRCDPISGHTALYWYRQSLGQGLEFLIYFQGNSAPDKSGLPSDRFSAERTGGSVSTLTIQRTQQEDSAVYLCASSTDLNTGELFFGEGSRLTVL.

This chain joins TRBV24-1 and TRBJ2-1, with D uncertain. CDR1 and CDR2 from the germline V gene are KGHDR and SFDVKD. The V gene lost 6 bases and the J gene lost 1 base, with 15 bases spanning the gap. CDR3 length: 16 amino acids. CDR3 region: CATSLGVASSYNEQFF. The CDR3 DNA follows: TGTGCCACCAGTCTAGGCGTTGCAAGTTCCTACAATGAGCAGTTCTTC.

The chain joins TRBV5-4 to TRBJ2-3; 10 positions agree with TRBD2. The CDR3 is made up of 15 amino acids. From germline, CDR1 is SGHNT and CDR2 YYREEE (reference sequence). J was trimmed by 5 bases and V by 4 bases; bases with no gene match: 7. The CDR3 DNA reads TGTGCCAGCAGCCTTAGCGGGAGGAGCGAAGATACGCAGTATTTT. Encoded protein: CASSLSGRSEDTQYF.

CDR3 nucleotide sequence: TGTGCCACCAGTGATAAGGGGTCGGATCAGCCCCAGCATTTT. Protein product: CATSDKGSDQPQHF. The gene calls are TRBV24-1 and TRBJ1-5, with D possibly being TRBD1 (5 bases). Per the germline V gene, CDR1 is KGHDR and CDR2 is SFDVKD. Trimming took 3 bases from V and 5 from J, leaving 10 bases between them. This CDR3 is 14 amino acids long.

This rearrangement joins TRBV30 to TRBJ1-2, with TRBD1 matching 7 bases. Germline V gene lookup returns CDR1 GTSNPN and CDR2 SVGIG (reference sequence). The CDR3 runs 12 residues. The V segment lost 6 bases and the J segment 4 bases; nucleotides outside the gene matches: 5. The CDR3 nucleotides are TGTGCCTGCCATAGGGACAGCTATGGCTACACCTTC. Translation gives CACHRDSYGYTF. Filled out from reference TRBV30 and TRBJ1-2, the complete variable domain reads SQTIHQWPATLVQPVGSPLSLECTVEGTSNPNLYWYRQAAGRGLQLLFYSVGIGQISSEVPQNLSASRPQDRQFILSSKKLLLSDSGFYLCACHRDSYGYTFGSGTRLTVV.

The V call is TRBV5-5, the J call TRBJ2-7; D possibly corresponds to TRBD1 (5 bases). The CDR3 is made up of 14 amino acids. The germline V gene encodes CDR1 SGHKS and CDR2 YYEKEE (reference sequence). Trimming left V 0 bases short and J 7 bases short, with 14 bases between. CDR3 nucleotide sequence: TGTGCCAGCAGCTTGGCCGCGACATGGACAGAGCAGTACTTC. Amino acids: CASSLAATWTEQYF.

The rearrangement joins TRBV5-1 to TRBJ1-5, with D uncertain. The V end was cut by 0 bases, the J end by 0 bases, with 7 bases between. CDR3 length: 15 residues. Per germline, CDR1 SGHRS and CDR2 YFSETQ. The CDR3 DNA sequence: TGCGCCAGCAGCTTGGACGCGTATAGCAATCAGCCCCAGCATTTT. This gives the protein CASSLDAYSNQPQHF.

The chain combines TRBV7-8 with TRBJ2-7; TRBD1 is a possible D gene (7 bases). The V gene lost 5 bases and the J gene lost 4 bases, with 21 bases spanning the gap. Per germline, CDR1 SGHVS and CDR2 FQNEAQ. CDR3 length: 16 amino acids. As DNA, the CDR3 is TGTGCCAGCAGCGCAGGGGGGAAGATCGTTAATTACGAGCAGTACTTC. As protein: CASSAGGKIVNYEQYF.

The chain has TRBV6-5 and TRBJ2-2, with D perhaps matching TRBD2 (5 bases). The length of the CDR3 is 11 residues. The V end lost 5 bases, the J end lost 8 bases, and 6 bases lay between the germline ends. CDR1 and CDR2 from the germline V gene are MNHEY and SVGAGI. CDR3 region: CASSRGGELFF. In DNA, the CDR3 is TGTGCCAGCAGTCGAGGGGGGGAGCTGTTTTTT.

The chain couples TRBV7-9 to TRBJ1-1; maybe TRBD1 (5 bases). This CDR3 region has 18 residues. Per germline, CDR1 SEHNR and CDR2 FQNEAQ (reference sequence). The V end was cut by 1 base, the J end by 4 bases, with 22 bases between. The CDR3 region has the DNA TGTGCCAGCAGCTTAGATCCGGGGCAGGCCCCGGGGGGCACTGAAGCTTTCTTT. This sequence encodes CASSLDPGQAPGGTEAFF.

The chain joins TRBV3-1 (or the pseudogene TRBV3-2) to TRBJ1-3, with D perhaps TRBD1 (5 bases). This CDR3 spans 15 amino acids. CDR1 and CDR2 (germline): LGHDT, YNNKEL (reference sequence). The germline V and J ends were trimmed by 5 bases and 0 bases, with 11 bases remaining between them. The CDR3 nucleotides are TGTGCCAGCAGCTCGACAGCAGTCTCTGGAAACACCATATATTTT. Translated, it gives CASSSTAVSGNTIYF.

The chain joins TRBV3-1 (or the pseudogene TRBV3-2) to TRBJ2-1; 7 nucleotides align to TRBD2. Germline V gene lookup returns CDR1 LGHDT and CDR2 YNNKEL (reference sequence). The CDR3 loop spans 13 amino acids. V was clipped by 1 base and J by 10 bases; unmatched bases: 4. CDR3 DNA sequence: TGTGCCAGCAGCCAAGCCCTACTAGCGGAGCAGTTCTTC. It codes for CASSQALLAEQFF.